A single sample is the source of the 3 T cell receptor beta chains below, sequenced in a study of blood T cells in healthy people across ages. Through a sample-barcoded 5' primer and a J-beta primer mix, a second PCR was run for roughly 7 to 11 cycles. TCRdb used MiXCR to reprocess the 5' RACE reads, holding one entry per CDR3 protein. Of around 1,100,000 distinct CDR3 sequences in the sample, roughly two fifths were seen once. Sequencing was performed on blood. The source of these receptors is a young man in good health.

The rearrangement uses TRBV6-2 or TRBV6-3 and TRBJ2-4; possibly TRBD2 for D (6 bases). CDR1 is MNHEY and CDR2 is SVGEGT in the germline V gene. Trimming pared 2 bases from V and 7 bases from J, leaving 9 bases between. CDR3 size: 13 residues. The chain's CDR3 is CASSYARGNIQYF. The CDR3 DNA reads TGTGCCAGCAGTTACGCTCGGGGGAACATTCAGTACTTC.

This clonotype was recorded a few times. This chain connects TRBV6-5 to TRBJ1-5, with D possibly TRBD1 on 5 matching bases. V dropped 5 bases and J dropped 6 bases, with 11 bases sitting between them. Germline CDR1 MNHEY, CDR2 SVGAGI. The CDR3 loop spans 13 amino acids. DNA of the CDR3: TGTGCCAGCAGTGTCAAGGGGAGTCAGCCCCAGCATTTT. Translation gives CASSVKGSQPQHF.

This clonotype was seen a handful of times. This chain links TRBV20-1 with TRBJ2-6, with a weak D call TRBD1 (7 bases). Germline V gene data show CDR1 as DFQATT and CDR2 as SNEGSKA (reference sequence). Trimming took off 6 bases at V and 0 bases at J, with 15 bases between the two ends. This CDR3 comprises 16 residues. CDR3 protein: CSAQGGHISGANVLTF. CDR3 nucleotide sequence: TGCAGTGCCCAGGGGGGACACATCTCTGGGGCCAACGTCCTGACTTTC.